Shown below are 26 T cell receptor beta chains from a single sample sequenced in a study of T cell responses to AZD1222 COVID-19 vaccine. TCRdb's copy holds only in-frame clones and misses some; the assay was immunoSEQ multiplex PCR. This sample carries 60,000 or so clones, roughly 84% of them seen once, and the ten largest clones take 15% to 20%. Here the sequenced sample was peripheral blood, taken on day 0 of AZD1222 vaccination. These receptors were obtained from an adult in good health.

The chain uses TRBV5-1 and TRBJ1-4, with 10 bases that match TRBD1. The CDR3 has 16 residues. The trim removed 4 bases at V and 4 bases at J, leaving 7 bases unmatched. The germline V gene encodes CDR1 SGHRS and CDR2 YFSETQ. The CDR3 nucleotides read TGCGCCAGCAGCAAACGACAGGGGGCGAGTAATGAAAAACTGTTTTTT. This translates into CASSKRQGASNEKLFF.

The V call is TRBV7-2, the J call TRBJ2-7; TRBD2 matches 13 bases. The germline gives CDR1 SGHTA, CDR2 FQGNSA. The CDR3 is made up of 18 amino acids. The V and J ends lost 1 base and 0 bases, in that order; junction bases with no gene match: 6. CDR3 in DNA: TGTGCCAGCAGCTTAGTGGGGACTAGCGGGACTCTCTCCTACGAGCAGTACTTC. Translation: CASSLVGTSGTLSYEQYF.

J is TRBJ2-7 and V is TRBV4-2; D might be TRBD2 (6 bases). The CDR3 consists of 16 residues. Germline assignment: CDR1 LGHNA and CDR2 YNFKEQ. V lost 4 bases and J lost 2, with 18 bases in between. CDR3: CASSPVFSGRTYEQYF. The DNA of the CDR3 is TGTGCCAGCAGCCCGGTCTTTAGTGGGAGGACCTACGAGCAGTACTTC.

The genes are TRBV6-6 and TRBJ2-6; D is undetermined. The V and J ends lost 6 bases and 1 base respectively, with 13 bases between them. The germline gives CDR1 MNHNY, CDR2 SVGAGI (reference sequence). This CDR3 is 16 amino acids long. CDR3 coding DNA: TGTGCCAGCAGCTTGGACGGACCATCTGGGGCCAACGTCCTGACTTTC. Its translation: CASSLDGPSGANVLTF.

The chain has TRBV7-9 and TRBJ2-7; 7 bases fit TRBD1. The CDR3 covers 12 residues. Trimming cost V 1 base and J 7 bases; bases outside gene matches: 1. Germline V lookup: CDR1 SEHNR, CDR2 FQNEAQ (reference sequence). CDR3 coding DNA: TGTGCCAGCAGCTTAGGGGACAGTGAGCAGTACTTC. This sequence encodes CASSLGDSEQYF.

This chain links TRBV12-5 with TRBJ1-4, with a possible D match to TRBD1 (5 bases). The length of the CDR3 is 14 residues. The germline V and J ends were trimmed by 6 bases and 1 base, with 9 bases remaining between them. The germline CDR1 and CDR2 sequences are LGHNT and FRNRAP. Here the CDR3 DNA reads TGTGCTAGTGGCTCCGGGGGAACTAATGAAAAACTGTTTTTT. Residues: CASGSGGTNEKLFF.

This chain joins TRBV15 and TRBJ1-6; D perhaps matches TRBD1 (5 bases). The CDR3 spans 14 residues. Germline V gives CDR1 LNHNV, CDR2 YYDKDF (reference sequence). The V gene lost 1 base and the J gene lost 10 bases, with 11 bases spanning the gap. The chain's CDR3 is CATSRGGYRSPLHF. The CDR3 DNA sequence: TGTGCCACCAGCAGAGGGGGATACAGGTCACCCCTCCACTTT.

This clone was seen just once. The CDR3 sequence: CASSGPESGTYNEQFF. The DNA for the CDR3 is TGTGCCAGCAGCGGTCCCGAAAGCGGCACCTACAATGAGCAGTTCTTC. The chain is built from TRBV2 and TRBJ2-1; D perhaps matches TRBD2 (5 bases). The CDR3 is 16 amino acids. Germline CDR1 reads SNHLY; CDR2 reads FYNNEI. The germline V and J ends were trimmed by 6 bases and 2 bases, with 17 bases remaining between them.

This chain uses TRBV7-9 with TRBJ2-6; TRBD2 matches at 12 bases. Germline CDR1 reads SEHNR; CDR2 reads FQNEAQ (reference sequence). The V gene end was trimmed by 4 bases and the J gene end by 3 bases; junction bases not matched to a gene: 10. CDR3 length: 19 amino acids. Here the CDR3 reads CASSSPLTSGSFGANVLTF. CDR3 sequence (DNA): TGTGCCAGCAGCTCACCCTTGACTAGCGGGAGTTTTGGGGCCAACGTCCTGACTTTC. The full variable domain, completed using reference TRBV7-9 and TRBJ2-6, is DTGVSQNPRHKITKRGQNVTFRCDPISEHNRLYWYRQTLGQGPEFLTYFQNEAQLEKSRLLSDRFSAERPKGSFSTLEIQRTEQGDSAMYLCASSSPLTSGSFGANVLTFGAGSRLTVL.

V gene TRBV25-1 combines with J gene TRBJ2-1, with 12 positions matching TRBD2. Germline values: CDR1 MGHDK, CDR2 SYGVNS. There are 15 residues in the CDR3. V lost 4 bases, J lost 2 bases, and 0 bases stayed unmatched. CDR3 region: CASSGLAGAYNEQFF. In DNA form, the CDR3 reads TGTGCCAGCAGTGGACTAGCGGGAGCCTACAATGAGCAGTTCTTC.

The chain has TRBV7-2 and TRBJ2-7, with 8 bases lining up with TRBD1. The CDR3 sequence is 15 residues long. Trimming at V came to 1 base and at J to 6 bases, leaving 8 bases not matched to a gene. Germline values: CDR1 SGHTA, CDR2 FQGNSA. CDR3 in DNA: TGTGCCAGCAGCTTAGATCGGGCAGGGGGCGCCGAGCAGTACTTC. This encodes CASSLDRAGGAEQYF.

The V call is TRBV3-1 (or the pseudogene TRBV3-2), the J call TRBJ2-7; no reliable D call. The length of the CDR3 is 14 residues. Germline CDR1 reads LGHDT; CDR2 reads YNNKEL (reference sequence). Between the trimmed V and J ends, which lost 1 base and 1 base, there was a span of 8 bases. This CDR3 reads CASSQGASSYEQYV. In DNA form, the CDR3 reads TGTGCCAGCAGCCAAGGGGCTAGTTCCTACGAGCAGTACGTC.

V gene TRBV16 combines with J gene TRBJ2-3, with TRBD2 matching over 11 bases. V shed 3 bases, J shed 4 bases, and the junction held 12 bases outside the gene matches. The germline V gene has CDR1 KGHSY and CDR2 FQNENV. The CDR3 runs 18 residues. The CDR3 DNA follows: TGTGCCAGCAGCCAGACCCGCGGGCTAGCGGGAGGTTCAGATACGCAGTATTTT. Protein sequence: CASSQTRGLAGGSDTQYF.

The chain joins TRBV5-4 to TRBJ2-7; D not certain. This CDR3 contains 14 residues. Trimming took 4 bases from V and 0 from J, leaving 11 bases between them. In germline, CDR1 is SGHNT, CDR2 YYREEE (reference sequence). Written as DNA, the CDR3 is TGTGCCAGCAGCATGGTCGGGTCCTCCTACGAGCAGTACTTC. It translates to CASSMVGSSYEQYF.

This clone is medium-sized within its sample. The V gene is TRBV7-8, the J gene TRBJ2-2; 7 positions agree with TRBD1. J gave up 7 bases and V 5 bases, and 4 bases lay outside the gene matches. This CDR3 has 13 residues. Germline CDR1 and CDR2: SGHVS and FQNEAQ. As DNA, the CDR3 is TGTGCCAGCAGCACAGGGGTGAACGGGGAGCTGTTTTTT. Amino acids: CASSTGVNGELFF.

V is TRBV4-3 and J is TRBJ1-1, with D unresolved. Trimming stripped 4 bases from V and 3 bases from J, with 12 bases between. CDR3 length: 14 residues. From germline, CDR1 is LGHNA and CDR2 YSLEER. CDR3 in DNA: TGCGCCAGCAGCCGCCATTTAAAGGACACTGAAGCTTTCTTT. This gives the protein CASSRHLKDTEAFF.

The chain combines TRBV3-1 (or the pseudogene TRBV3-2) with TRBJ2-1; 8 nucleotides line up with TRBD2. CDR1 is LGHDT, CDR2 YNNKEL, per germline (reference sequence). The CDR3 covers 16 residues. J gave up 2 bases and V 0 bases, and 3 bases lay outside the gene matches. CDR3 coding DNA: TGTGCCAGCAGCCAAGAACTAGCGGACCCCTACAATGAGCAGTTCTTC. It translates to CASSQELADPYNEQFF.

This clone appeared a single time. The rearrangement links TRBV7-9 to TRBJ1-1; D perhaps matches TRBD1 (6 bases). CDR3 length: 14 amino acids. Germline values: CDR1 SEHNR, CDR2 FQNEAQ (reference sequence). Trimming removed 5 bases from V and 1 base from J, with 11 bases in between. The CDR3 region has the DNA TGTGCCAGCAGCCCTACAGGGAGGAACACTGAAGCTTTCTTT. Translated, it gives CASSPTGRNTEAFF.

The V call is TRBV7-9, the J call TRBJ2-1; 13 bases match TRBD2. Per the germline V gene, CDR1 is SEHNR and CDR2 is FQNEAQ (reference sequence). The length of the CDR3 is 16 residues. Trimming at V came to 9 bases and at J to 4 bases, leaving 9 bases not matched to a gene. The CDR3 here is CASSGLAGVRYNEQFF. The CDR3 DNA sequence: TGTGCCAGTTCCGGACTAGCGGGAGTAAGGTACAATGAGCAGTTCTTC.

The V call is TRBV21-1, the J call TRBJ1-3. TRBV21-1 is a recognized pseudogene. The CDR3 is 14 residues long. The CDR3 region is CASSIRLSGNTIYF. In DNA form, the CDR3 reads TGTGCCAGCAGCATACGTCTGTCTGGAAACACCATATATTTT.

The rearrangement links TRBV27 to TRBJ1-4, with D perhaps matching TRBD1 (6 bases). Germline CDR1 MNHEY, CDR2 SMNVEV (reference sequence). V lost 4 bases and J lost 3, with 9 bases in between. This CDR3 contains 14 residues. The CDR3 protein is CASSSGAANEKLFF. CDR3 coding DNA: TGTGCCAGCAGTTCGGGGGCAGCTAATGAAAAACTGTTTTTT.

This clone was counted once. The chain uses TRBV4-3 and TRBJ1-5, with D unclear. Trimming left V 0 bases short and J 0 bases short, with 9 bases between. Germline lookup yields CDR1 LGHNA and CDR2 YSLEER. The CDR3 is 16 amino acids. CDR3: CASSQDSQYSNQPQHF. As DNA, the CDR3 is TGCGCCAGCAGCCAAGACAGTCAGTATAGCAATCAGCCCCAGCATTTT.

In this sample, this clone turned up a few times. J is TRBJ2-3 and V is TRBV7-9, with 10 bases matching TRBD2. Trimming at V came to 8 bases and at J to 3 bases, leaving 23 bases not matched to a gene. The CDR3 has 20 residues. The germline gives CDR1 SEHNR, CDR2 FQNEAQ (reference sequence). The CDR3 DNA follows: TGTGCCAGCGGCACGGGATTAGCGGGAGGCTTCCTTGGGGGGACAGATACGCAGTATTTT. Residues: CASGTGLAGGFLGGTDTQYF.

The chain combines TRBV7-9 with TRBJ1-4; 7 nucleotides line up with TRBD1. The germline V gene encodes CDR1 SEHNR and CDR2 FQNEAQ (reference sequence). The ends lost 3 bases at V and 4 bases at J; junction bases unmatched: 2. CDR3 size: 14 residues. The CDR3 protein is CASSLGTDNEKLFF. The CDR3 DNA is TGTGCCAGCAGCTTGGGGACAGATAATGAAAAACTGTTTTTT.

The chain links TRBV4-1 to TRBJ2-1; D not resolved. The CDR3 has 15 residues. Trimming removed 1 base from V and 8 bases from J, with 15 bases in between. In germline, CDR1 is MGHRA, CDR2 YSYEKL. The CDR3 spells CASSQGTVALDEQFF. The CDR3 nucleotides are TGCGCCAGCAGCCAAGGGACCGTCGCACTCGATGAGCAGTTCTTC.

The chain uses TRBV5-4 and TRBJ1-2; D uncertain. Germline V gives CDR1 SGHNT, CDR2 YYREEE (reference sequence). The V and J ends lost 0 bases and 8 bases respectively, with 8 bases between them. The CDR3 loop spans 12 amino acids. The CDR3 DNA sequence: TGTGCCAGCAGCTTGGTGCAGGAAGGCTACACCTTC. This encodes CASSLVQEGYTF.